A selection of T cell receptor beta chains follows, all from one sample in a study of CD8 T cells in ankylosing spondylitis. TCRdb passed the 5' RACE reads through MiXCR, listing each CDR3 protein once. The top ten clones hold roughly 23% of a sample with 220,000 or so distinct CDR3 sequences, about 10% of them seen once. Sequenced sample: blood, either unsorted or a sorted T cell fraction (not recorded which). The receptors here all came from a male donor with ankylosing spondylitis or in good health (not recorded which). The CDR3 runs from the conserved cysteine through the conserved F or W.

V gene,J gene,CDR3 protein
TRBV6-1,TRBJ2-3,CASRTPSPSRDTQYF
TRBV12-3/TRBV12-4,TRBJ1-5,CASSPLGGAEQPQHF
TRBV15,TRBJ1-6,CATSSPAGQGNSPLHF
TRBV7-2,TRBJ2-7,CASSLATHSYEQYF
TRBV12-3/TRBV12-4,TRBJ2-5,CASSFSQGVQETQYF
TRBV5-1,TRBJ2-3,CASSLAQGFTDTQYF
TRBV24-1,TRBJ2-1,CATSDLVGQGYEQFF
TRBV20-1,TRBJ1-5,CSATNARQGGLSNQPQHF
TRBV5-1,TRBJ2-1,CASSLGVPGQFF
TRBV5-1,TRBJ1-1,CASSFKTDTEAFF
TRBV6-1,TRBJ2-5,CASSRSIEGETQYF
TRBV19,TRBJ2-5,CASRFSQQETQYF
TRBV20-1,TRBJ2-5,CSAFMGARETQYF
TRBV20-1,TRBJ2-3,CSARDERGDTQYF
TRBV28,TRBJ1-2,CASGTQTGGRADGYTF
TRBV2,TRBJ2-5,CASSVRTSGGTSRETQYF
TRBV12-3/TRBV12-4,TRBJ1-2,CASTRQGGSFGYTF
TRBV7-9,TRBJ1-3,CASSFGGNFGNTIYF
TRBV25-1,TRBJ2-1,CASSENPHGGKSSYNEQFF
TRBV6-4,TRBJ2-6,CASRTGTSGGPSGANVLTF
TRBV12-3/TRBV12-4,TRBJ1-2,CASSFGSAYGYTF
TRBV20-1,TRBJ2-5,CSAAGHNIGETQYF
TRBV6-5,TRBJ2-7,CASSYPDGTYEQYF
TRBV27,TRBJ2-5,CASSFPGETQYF
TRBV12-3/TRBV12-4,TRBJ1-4,CASSFGGSAVEKLFF
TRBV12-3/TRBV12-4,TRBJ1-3,CASRPDSYSGNTIYF
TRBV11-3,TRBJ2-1,CASSSSGGPVGEQFF